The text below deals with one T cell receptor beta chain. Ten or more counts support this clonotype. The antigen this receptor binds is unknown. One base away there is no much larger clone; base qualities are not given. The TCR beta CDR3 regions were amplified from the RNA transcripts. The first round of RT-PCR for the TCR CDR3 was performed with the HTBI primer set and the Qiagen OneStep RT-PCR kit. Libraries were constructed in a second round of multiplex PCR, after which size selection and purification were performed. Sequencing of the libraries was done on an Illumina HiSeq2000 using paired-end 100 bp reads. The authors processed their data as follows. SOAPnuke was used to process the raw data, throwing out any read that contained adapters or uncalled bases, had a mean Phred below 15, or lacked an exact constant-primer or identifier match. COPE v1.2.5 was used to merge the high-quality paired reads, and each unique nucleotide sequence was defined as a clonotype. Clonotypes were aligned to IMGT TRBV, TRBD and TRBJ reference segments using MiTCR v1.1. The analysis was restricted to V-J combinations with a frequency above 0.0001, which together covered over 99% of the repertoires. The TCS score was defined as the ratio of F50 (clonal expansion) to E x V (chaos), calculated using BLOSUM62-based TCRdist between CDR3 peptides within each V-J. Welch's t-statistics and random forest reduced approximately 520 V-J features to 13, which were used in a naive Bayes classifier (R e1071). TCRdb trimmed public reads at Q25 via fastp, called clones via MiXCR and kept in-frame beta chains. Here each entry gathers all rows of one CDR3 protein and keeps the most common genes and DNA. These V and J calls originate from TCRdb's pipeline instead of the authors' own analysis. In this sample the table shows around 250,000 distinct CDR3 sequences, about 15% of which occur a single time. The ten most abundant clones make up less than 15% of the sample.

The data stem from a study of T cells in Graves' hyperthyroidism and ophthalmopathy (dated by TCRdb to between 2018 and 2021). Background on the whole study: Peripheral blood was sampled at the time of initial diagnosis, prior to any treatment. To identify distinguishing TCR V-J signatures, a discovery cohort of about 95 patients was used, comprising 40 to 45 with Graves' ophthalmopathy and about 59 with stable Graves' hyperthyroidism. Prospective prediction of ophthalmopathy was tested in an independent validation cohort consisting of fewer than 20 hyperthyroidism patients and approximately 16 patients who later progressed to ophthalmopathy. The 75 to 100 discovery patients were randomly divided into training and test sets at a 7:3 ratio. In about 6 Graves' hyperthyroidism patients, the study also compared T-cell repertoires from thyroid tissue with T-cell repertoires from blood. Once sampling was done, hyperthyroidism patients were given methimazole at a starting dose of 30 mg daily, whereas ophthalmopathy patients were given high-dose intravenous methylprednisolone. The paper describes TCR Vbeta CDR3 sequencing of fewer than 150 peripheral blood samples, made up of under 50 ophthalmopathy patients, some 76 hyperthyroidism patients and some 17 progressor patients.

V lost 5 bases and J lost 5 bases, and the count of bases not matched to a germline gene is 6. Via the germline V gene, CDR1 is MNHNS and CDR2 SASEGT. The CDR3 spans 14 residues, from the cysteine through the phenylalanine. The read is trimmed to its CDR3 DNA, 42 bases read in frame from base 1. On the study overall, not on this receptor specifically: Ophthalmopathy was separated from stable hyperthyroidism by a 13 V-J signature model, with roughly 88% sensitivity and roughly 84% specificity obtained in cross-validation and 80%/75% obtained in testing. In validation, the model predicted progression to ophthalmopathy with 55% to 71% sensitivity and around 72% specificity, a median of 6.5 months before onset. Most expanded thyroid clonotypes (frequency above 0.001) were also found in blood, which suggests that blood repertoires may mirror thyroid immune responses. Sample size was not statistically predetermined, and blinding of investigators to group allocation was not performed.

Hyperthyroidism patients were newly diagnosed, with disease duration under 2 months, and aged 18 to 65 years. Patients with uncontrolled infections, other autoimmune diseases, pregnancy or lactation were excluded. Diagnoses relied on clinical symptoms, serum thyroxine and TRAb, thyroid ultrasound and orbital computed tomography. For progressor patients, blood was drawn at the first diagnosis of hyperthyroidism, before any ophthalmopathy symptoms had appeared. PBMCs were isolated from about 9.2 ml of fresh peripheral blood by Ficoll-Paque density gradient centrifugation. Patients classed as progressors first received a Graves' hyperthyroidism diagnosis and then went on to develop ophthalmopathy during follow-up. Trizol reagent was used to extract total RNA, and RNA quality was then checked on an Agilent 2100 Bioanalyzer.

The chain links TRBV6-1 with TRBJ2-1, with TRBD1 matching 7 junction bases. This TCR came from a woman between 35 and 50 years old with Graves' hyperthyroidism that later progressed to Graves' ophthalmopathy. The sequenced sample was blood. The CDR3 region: CASSFGTVNNEQFF. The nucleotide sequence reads TGTGCCAGCAGTTTTGGGACAGTCAACAATGAGCAGTTCTTC.